The 3 T cell receptor beta chains below were found in one sample sequenced in a study. TCRdb redid the calling of the RT-PCR reads with MiXCR, one entry per CDR3 protein. The sample yields about 680,000 distinct CDR3 sequences, approximately 15% seen once. The sample comprised memory CD4+ T cells from blood. These receptors were collected from a female donor in good health, serving as a healthy control.

This clonotype was counted only a few times. The chain uses TRBV4-2 and TRBJ1-2, with 8 bases that match TRBD1. The CDR3 sequence is 17 residues long. Looked up from germline, CDR1 is LGHNA and CDR2 is YNFKEQ. The J segment lost 2 bases and the V segment lost 4 bases, leaving 12 bases of the junction unmatched. This CDR3 reads CASSPHGGGQENYGYTF. The CDR3 coding sequence is TGTGCCAGCAGCCCACACGGGGGGGGACAGGAAAACTATGGCTACACCTTC.

Many counts were recorded for this clonotype. Being one base from a much bigger clone, this may be a read error. The V gene is TRBV7-2, the J gene TRBJ2-1, with unresolved D. The CDR3 sequence is 13 residues long. The V end lost 1 base, the J end lost 6 bases, and 7 bases lay between the germline ends. The V gene's germline CDR1 is SGHTA and CDR2 FQGNSA. The CDR3 region is CASSLGQINEQFF. CDR3 nucleotide sequence: TGTGCCAGCAGCTTAGGGCAGATCAATGAGCAGTTCTTC.

This clonotype has at least ten counts. This chain joins TRBV5-1 and TRBJ2-2; TRBD2 is a possible D gene (5 bases). V lost 4 bases and J 5 bases, leaving 15 bases between the germline ends. Germline CDR1 is SGHRS and CDR2 is YFSETQ. This CDR3 has 15 residues. The CDR3 region is CASSTSGVETGELFF. The CDR3 DNA reads as TGCGCCAGCAGCACCAGCGGAGTGGAGACCGGGGAGCTGTTTTTT.